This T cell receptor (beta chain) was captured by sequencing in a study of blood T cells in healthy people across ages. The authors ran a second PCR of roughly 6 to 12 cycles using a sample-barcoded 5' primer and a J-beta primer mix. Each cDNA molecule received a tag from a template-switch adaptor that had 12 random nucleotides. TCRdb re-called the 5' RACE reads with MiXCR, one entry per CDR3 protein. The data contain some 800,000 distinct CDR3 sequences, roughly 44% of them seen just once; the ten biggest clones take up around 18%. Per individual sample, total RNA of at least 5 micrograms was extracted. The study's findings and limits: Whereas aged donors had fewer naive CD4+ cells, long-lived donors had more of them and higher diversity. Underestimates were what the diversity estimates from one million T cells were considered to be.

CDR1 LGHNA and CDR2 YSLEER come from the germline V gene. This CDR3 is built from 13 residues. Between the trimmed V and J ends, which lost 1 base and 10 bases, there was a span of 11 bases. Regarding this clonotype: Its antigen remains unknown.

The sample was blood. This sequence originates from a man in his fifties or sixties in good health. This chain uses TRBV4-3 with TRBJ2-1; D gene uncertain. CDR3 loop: CASSQGEKAEQFF. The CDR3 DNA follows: TGCGCCAGCAGCCAAGGCGAGAAGGCAGAGCAGTTCTTC.